This T cell receptor beta chain is from a study of metastatic and nonmetastatic thyroid tumors. TCRdb re-called clones via MiXCR from the PCR reads. The table shows roughly 30,000 clones, with less than 4% occurring only once. Nobody among the patients had been given any treatment before thyroid surgery. Germline V gene lookup returns CDR1 MRHNA and CDR2 SNTAGT. There are 15 residues in the CDR3. After removal of 0 bases from V and 7 bases from J, the junction contained 2 bases not matched to a gene. This clone was picked up many times. The source is a male donor with papillary thyroid cancer or a benign thyroid nodule (not recorded which). Some clones in this sample may be carry-over from other donors' samples. The V call is TRBV6-4, the J call TRBJ2-1, with 11 positions matching TRBD1. Material for sequencing was blood. This CDR3 reads CASSDSGTGGNEQFF. Written as DNA, the CDR3 is TGTGCCAGCAGTGACTCCGGGACAGGGGGTAATGAGCAGTTCTTC.